The next 27 T cell receptor beta chains were all read from a single sample in a study of shared clonotypes between healthy human individuals. Assay: immunoSEQ multiplex PCR; the TCRdb copy retains only in-frame clones and omits some. The repertoire holds roughly 770,000 clones, about 97% seen once, with over 0.2% in the top ten. Naivety among CD8 cells was defined by CD45RO negativity and positive CCR7 selection, thereby excluding terminally differentiated effector memory CD45RA+ cells. Sequences were obtained from naive CD8+ T cells sorted from blood. The receptors here all came from a man between 25 and 39 years old in good health.

The chain joins TRBV11-3 to TRBJ2-7; TRBD1 agrees at 9 bases. Germline CDR1 SGHNT, CDR2 YENEEA. The CDR3 covers 14 residues. V was clipped by 1 base and J by 7 bases; unmatched bases: 5. This chain's CDR3 is CASSLGGQGKEQYF. The CDR3 nucleotides are TGTGCCAGCAGCTTAGGCGGACAGGGGAAGGAGCAGTACTTC.

J is TRBJ1-4 and V is TRBV5-5; D call uncertain. Germline CDR1 SGHKS, CDR2 YYEKEE (reference sequence). Trimming pared 0 bases from V and 4 bases from J, leaving 19 bases between. This CDR3 has 18 residues. The CDR3 loop is CASSLAQEPLSHNEKLFF. For the CDR3, the DNA is TGTGCCAGCAGCTTGGCCCAGGAACCCCTTTCCCATAATGAAAAACTGTTTTTT.

This chain uses TRBV7-6 with TRBJ2-3; 9 positions agree with TRBD2. This CDR3 is 15 amino acids long. Per the germline V gene, CDR1 is SGHVS and CDR2 is FNYEAQ. V shed 2 bases and J 6 bases; nucleotides not matched to a gene: 6. CDR3 bases: TGTGCCAGCAGCTTATCTAGCGGGAAACGGGATACGCAGTATTTT. It is translated as CASSLSSGKRDTQYF.

The chain employs TRBV6-1 and TRBJ2-1; the D is unclear. Per germline, CDR1 MNHNS and CDR2 SASEGT. This CDR3 is built from 13 residues. V was cut by 11 bases and J by 2 bases, with 13 bases left in between. The CDR3 region has the DNA TGTGCCGCAGCAAGGGCTACCTACAATGAGCAGTTCTTC. This codes for CAAARATYNEQFF.

V and J are TRBV13 and TRBJ2-7; 13 bases are shared with TRBD2. J lost 3 bases, V lost 4 bases, and 3 bases had no gene match. From germline, CDR1 is PRHDT and CDR2 FYEKMQ (reference sequence). CDR3 length equals 15 residues. The DNA of the CDR3 is TGTGCCAGCAGCTCAGGGACTAGCGGGATCTACGAGCAGTACTTC. It codes for CASSSGTSGIYEQYF.

The chain is built from TRBV28 and TRBJ2-4; D is possibly TRBD2 (6 bases). Deletions cut 6 bases from V and 0 bases from J, with 15 bases between. The CDR3 has 16 amino acids. CDR1 is MDHEN and CDR2 is SYDVKM in the germline V gene. CDR3 region: CASSPLGGLAKNIQYF. For the CDR3, the DNA is TGTGCCAGCAGCCCCCTCGGGGGACTAGCCAAAAACATTCAGTACTTC.

This chain uses TRBV29-1 with TRBJ2-1, with TRBD1 matching 7 bases. V dropped 7 bases and J dropped 6; count of bases not matched to a gene: 9. The CDR3 runs 13 residues. CDR1 and CDR2 (germline): SQVTM, ANQGSEA. In DNA form, the CDR3 reads TGCAGCGCCACCTCAACAGGGGTCAATGAGCAGTTCTTC. Its protein is CSATSTGVNEQFF.

The gene calls are TRBV5-1 and TRBJ1-5; 10 nucleotides align to TRBD1. CDR3 size: 15 residues. V lost 3 bases to trimming and J lost 6 bases; unmatched junction nucleotides: 6. Germline V CDR1 and CDR2: SGHRS, YFSETQ. The DNA of the CDR3 is TGCGCCAGCAGCTCCGGGACAGGGGAGGGTCAGCCCCAGCATTTT. It specifies CASSSGTGEGQPQHF.

The V and J genes are TRBV28 and TRBJ2-1; 8 nucleotides line up with TRBD2. V dropped 5 bases and J dropped 6; count of bases not matched to a gene: 12. The CDR3 covers 16 residues. CDR1 and CDR2 (germline): MDHEN, SYDVKM. This chain's CDR3 is CASSTFSSGSFNEQFF. In DNA, the CDR3 is TGTGCCAGCAGTACCTTTTCGAGCGGGAGCTTCAATGAGCAGTTCTTC.

The CDR3: CASSIDRSSYNEQFF. The DNA for the CDR3 is TGTGCCAGCAGTATAGACAGAAGCTCCTACAATGAGCAGTTCTTC. The chain couples TRBV28 to TRBJ2-1; tentative D call: TRBD1 (5 bases). This CDR3 is built from 15 residues. The germline V gene encodes CDR1 MDHEN and CDR2 SYDVKM. Trimming took off 5 bases at V and 0 bases at J, with 11 bases between the two ends.

The rearrangement uses TRBV7-9 and TRBJ1-2; TRBD1 matches at 9 bases. Per germline, CDR1 SEHNR and CDR2 FQNEAQ (reference sequence). The ends lost 3 bases at V and 4 bases at J; junction bases unmatched: 9. The CDR3 runs 16 residues. The CDR3 loop is CASSLDRGAWGYGYTF. The CDR3 DNA reads TGTGCCAGCAGCTTGGACAGGGGAGCCTGGGGCTATGGCTACACCTTC.

J is TRBJ1-1 and V is TRBV6-1; TRBD1 matches 8 bases. CDR1 is MNHNS, CDR2 SASEGT, per germline. The junction had 5 bases not matched to a gene; V was cut back by 3 bases and J by 5 bases. This CDR3 spans 14 amino acids. CDR3 sequence reads: CASSDGQGRTEAFF. CDR3 sequence (DNA): TGTGCCAGCAGTGACGGACAGGGCAGGACTGAAGCTTTCTTT.

The gene calls are TRBV5-5 and TRBJ2-5; D remains unclear. The CDR3 contains 15 residues. V was pared by 4 bases and J by 5 bases, with 18 bases between. Germline CDR1 is SGHKS and CDR2 is YYEKEE (reference sequence). This CDR3 is CASSPTGFSLETQYF. The CDR3 nucleotides are TGTGCCAGCAGCCCTACCGGGTTCTCTCTCGAGACCCAGTACTTC.

This clone was counted once. The rearrangement joins TRBV6-5 to TRBJ2-5; 10 bases are a match to TRBD1. The CDR3 consists of 15 residues. CDR1 and CDR2 from the germline V gene are MNHEY and SVGAGI. The junction had 7 bases not matched to a gene; V was cut back by 4 bases and J by 5 bases. CDR3 sequence reads: CASSFGQGVVETQYF. CDR3 sequence (DNA): TGTGCCAGCAGTTTCGGACAGGGGGTTGTGGAGACCCAGTACTTC.

This chain joins TRBV7-8 and TRBJ2-2; D is perhaps TRBD2 (5 bases). CDR3 size: 16 residues. Between the trimmed V and J ends, which lost 5 bases and 1 base, there was a span of 14 bases. In germline, CDR1 is SGHVS, CDR2 FQNEAQ. CDR3 DNA sequence: TGTGCCAGCAGCACCTTACCCGGGGAGAACACCGGGGAGCTGTTTTTT. As protein: CASSTLPGENTGELFF. Supplemented by reference TRBV7-8 and TRBJ2-2, the full variable domain reads GAGVSQSPRYKVAKRGQDVALRCDPISGHVSLFWYQQALGQGPEFLTYFQNEAQLDKSGLPSDRFFAERPEGSVSTLKIQRTQQEDSAVYLCASSTLPGENTGELFFGEGSRLTVL.

This CDR3 is CASSRISNTEAFF. The CDR3, as DNA: TGCGCCAGCAGCCGCATATCGAACACTGAAGCTTTCTTT. The chain is built from TRBV4-1 and TRBJ1-1; D uncertain. The CDR3 runs to 13 residues. Germline CDR1 is MGHRA and CDR2 is YSYEKL. V lost 4 bases to trimming and J lost 1 base, with 7 bases between them.

The V call is TRBV10-3, the J call TRBJ1-1; D might be TRBD1 (5 bases). V was trimmed by 6 bases and J by 3 bases, leaving 14 bases between them. The CDR3 is made up of 14 amino acids. Germline V CDR1 and CDR2: ENHRY, SYGVKD. CDR3 DNA sequence: TGTGCCATCAGGAAGGGGAAAGCGGACACTGAAGCTTTCTTT. This sequence encodes CAIRKGKADTEAFF.

The chain recombines TRBV7-6 with TRBJ2-7; weak D call: TRBD2 (6 bases). The CDR3 covers 14 residues. The V gene lost 3 bases and the J gene lost 1 base, with 10 bases spanning the gap. Looked up from germline, CDR1 is SGHVS and CDR2 is FNYEAQ. The CDR3 bases are TGTGCCAGCAGCTTGTTGACTAGGTCCTACGAGCAGTACTTC. Its protein product is CASSLLTRSYEQYF.

The chain employs TRBV2 and TRBJ2-1; TRBD2 matches at 10 bases. Trimming removed 5 bases from V and 2 bases from J; junction bases left unmatched: 3. Germline V lookup: CDR1 SNHLY, CDR2 FYNNEI. The CDR3 is 15 residues long. The DNA of the CDR3 is TGTGCCAGCAGTCTACTAGCGGGGCCCTACAATGAGCAGTTCTTC. Its translation is CASSLLAGPYNEQFF.

This rearrangement joins TRBV7-9 to TRBJ2-2, with D unresolved. CDR1 and CDR2 from the germline V gene are SEHNR and FQNEAQ (reference sequence). The CDR3 spans 13 residues. V was shortened by 8 bases and J by 5 bases, with 12 bases between the two germline ends. The CDR3 sequence is CASLQGSTGELFF. The DNA of the CDR3 is TGTGCCAGCCTCCAAGGGTCAACCGGGGAGCTGTTTTTT.

This clone was seen once. This chain joins TRBV13 and TRBJ1-1; D is possibly TRBD1 (5 bases). CDR3 length equals 14 residues. V lost 2 bases and J 1 base, leaving 8 bases between the germline ends. Germline V gene data show CDR1 as PRHDT and CDR2 as FYEKMQ (reference sequence). Here the CDR3 reads CASSLFRANTEAFF. CDR3 nucleotides: TGTGCCAGCAGCTTATTCAGGGCGAACACTGAAGCTTTCTTT.

J is TRBJ2-1 and V is TRBV7-9, with 12 bases lining up with TRBD2. J lost 8 bases, V lost 4 bases, and 12 bases had no gene match. This CDR3 has 17 amino acids. The germline gives CDR1 SEHNR, CDR2 FQNEAQ (reference sequence). Written as DNA, the CDR3 is TGTGCCAGCAGCTCCCAAGGCGGACTAGCGGGAACGCATGAGCAGTTCTTC. Encoded protein: CASSSQGGLAGTHEQFF.

The chain recombines TRBV15 with TRBJ2-1, with TRBD2 matching 11 bases. The CDR3 length is 18 residues. The V and J ends lost 6 bases and 0 bases, in that order; junction bases with no gene match: 10. Per germline, CDR1 LNHNV and CDR2 YYDKDF (reference sequence). The CDR3 coding sequence is TGTGCCACCAGTCAAACTAGCGGGAGACCCTCCTCCTACAATGAGCAGTTCTTC. Translated, it gives CATSQTSGRPSSYNEQFF.

The chain joins TRBV27 to TRBJ2-1; TRBD1 is a possible D gene (5 bases). The CDR3 covers 14 residues. Trimming removed 5 bases at V and 2 bases at J, with 10 bases between. Germline V gene data show CDR1 as MNHEY and CDR2 as SMNVEV (reference sequence). CDR3 protein: CASSGPDTYNEQFF. DNA for the CDR3: TGTGCCAGCAGTGGTCCGGACACCTACAATGAGCAGTTCTTC.

The chain has TRBV6-1 and TRBJ2-7; 9 bases match TRBD1. Germline lookup yields CDR1 MNHNS and CDR2 SASEGT. The CDR3 sequence is 15 residues long. V shed 6 bases, J shed 0 bases, and the junction held 6 bases outside the gene matches. The CDR3 DNA reads as TGTGCCAGCAGCCTAGAGGACAGGGGCTCCTACGAGCAGTACTTC. Translation gives CASSLEDRGSYEQYF.

The V gene is TRBV18, the J gene TRBJ2-7; D is unresolved. Trimming removed 6 bases at V and 3 bases at J, with 15 bases between. Germline CDR1 reads KGHSH; CDR2 reads LQKENI. CDR3 length: 14 residues. CDR3 sequence reads: CASSQRTLVYEQYF. The CDR3 DNA reads as TGTGCCAGCTCGCAACGGACCCTCGTCTACGAGCAGTACTTC.

CDR3: CASSLGRTSGRGNEQFF. CDR3 DNA: TGTGCCAGCAGCTTAGGCCGGACTAGCGGGAGAGGCAATGAGCAGTTCTTC. The chain joins TRBV11-2 to TRBJ2-1; TRBD2 matches 13 bases. The length of the CDR3 is 17 residues. After removal of 1 base from V and 6 bases from J, the junction contained 6 bases not matched to a gene. Germline V gene lookup returns CDR1 SGHAT and CDR2 FQNNGV.